The 21 T cell receptor beta chains presented below share a single source sample, sequenced in a study of technical replicates of blood from a few donors. Clones were sequenced by immunoSEQ multiplex PCR, and TCRdb holds only the in-frame ones, with some missing. This table has some 68,000 clones, roughly 92% appearing once. Sequenced: T cells isolated from PBMCs. All receptors derive from a human donor in good health.

This sequence joins TRBV2 and TRBJ2-1; no definite D call. This CDR3 has 14 residues. The V and J ends lost 8 bases and 0 bases respectively, with 11 bases between them. The V gene's germline CDR1 is SNHLY and CDR2 FYNNEI. The CDR3 region is CASSLSSSYNEQFF. Here the CDR3 DNA reads TGTGCCAGCTCTCTTAGTAGCTCCTACAATGAGCAGTTCTTC.

This chain joins TRBV28 and TRBJ2-2; D call uncertain. The CDR3 is 12 residues long. Trimming took 2 bases from V and 9 from J, leaving 7 bases between them. From germline, CDR1 is MDHEN and CDR2 SYDVKM. The DNA of the CDR3 is TGTGCCAGCAGTTTAACATCGAGGGAGCTGTTTTTT. Residues: CASSLTSRELFF.

The chain's CDR3 is CASSLADTYEQYF. DNA of the CDR3: TGTGCCAGCAGTTTAGCGGATACCTACGAGCAGTACTTC. This chain connects TRBV27 to TRBJ2-7; D remains unclear. The CDR3 sequence is 13 residues long. V lost 2 bases and J 2 bases, leaving 7 bases between the germline ends. The germline gives CDR1 MNHEY, CDR2 SMNVEV (reference sequence).

CDR3 in amino acids: CAWSPRLALNIQYF. In nucleotides, the CDR3 is TGTGCCTGGAGTCCTAGACTAGCACTAAACATTCAGTACTTC. The genes are TRBV30 and TRBJ2-4; 7 positions agree with TRBD2. CDR1 is GTSNPN, CDR2 SVGIG, per germline (reference sequence). The CDR3 totals 14 residues. The J segment lost 6 bases and the V segment lost 2 bases, leaving 7 bases of the junction unmatched. Filled out from reference TRBV30 and TRBJ2-4, the complete variable domain reads SQTIHQWPATLVQPVGSPLSLECTVEGTSNPNLYWYRQAAGRGLQLLFYSVGIGQISSEVPQNLSASRPQDRQFILSSKKLLLSDSGFYLCAWSPRLALNIQYFGAGTRLSVL.

The gene calls are TRBV6-1 and TRBJ2-1, with 8 bases fitting TRBD2. Looked up from germline, CDR1 is MNHNS and CDR2 is SASEGT. The length of the CDR3 is 16 residues. With 3 bases clipped from V and 2 bases from J, the junction kept 6 bases outside the gene matches. The chain's CDR3 is CASSDEMREAYNEQFF. The CDR3 nucleotides are TGTGCCAGCAGTGATGAGATGCGGGAGGCCTACAATGAGCAGTTCTTC.

CDR3 region: CATGTTNEQFF. In nucleotides, the CDR3 is TGTGCCACCGGGACAACGAATGAGCAGTTCTTC. This sequence joins TRBV2 and TRBJ2-1; possible D gene TRBD1, 6 bases. This CDR3 comprises 11 residues. With 10 bases removed from V and 7 bases from J, the gap between germline ends came to 11 bases. CDR1 SNHLY and CDR2 FYNNEI come from the germline V gene.

The genes are TRBV27 and TRBJ1-2; 7 nucleotides agree with TRBD1. V gave up 6 bases and J gave up 7 bases; unmatched junction bases: 11. CDR1 is MNHEY and CDR2 is SMNVEV in the germline V gene (reference sequence). The CDR3 length is 14 residues. The CDR3 loop is CASRGTVRVGGYTF. The CDR3 DNA is TGTGCCAGCAGGGGGACAGTTAGAGTCGGTGGCTACACCTTC.

The chain is built from TRBV7-3 and TRBJ2-1; 10 bases line up with TRBD2. The CDR3 loop spans 13 amino acids. CDR1 and CDR2 from the germline V gene are SGHTA and FQGTGA. With V trimmed by 5 bases and J by 9 bases, 4 bases remained unmatched. The CDR3: CASSNRTSGEQFF. The CDR3 DNA reads as TGTGCCAGCAGCAACCGGACTAGCGGTGAGCAGTTCTTC.

This chain connects TRBV9 to TRBJ1-1, with D hard to call. CDR3 length equals 14 residues. From germline, CDR1 is SGDLS and CDR2 YYNGEE. Trimming stripped 4 bases from V and 0 bases from J, with 10 bases between. The CDR3 loop is CASSPSRMNTEAFF. CDR3 bases: TGTGCCAGCAGCCCATCCAGAATGAACACTGAAGCTTTCTTT.

This chain joins TRBV27 and TRBJ2-1; the D gene is possibly TRBD2 (5 bases). Germline lookup yields CDR1 MNHEY and CDR2 SMNVEV (reference sequence). This CDR3 is built from 18 residues. The V end lost 6 bases, the J end lost 2 bases, and 23 bases lay between the germline ends. CDR3 nucleotide sequence: TGTGCCAGCAGCAATAGGAGACCGTCCCGGGGTCCCTACAATGAGCAGTTCTTC. Translation: CASSNRRPSRGPYNEQFF.

This sequence joins TRBV6-1 and TRBJ2-1; 7 bases match TRBD1. The CDR3 has 19 amino acids. V gave up 4 bases and J gave up 2 bases; unmatched junction bases: 17. The germline V gene has CDR1 MNHNS and CDR2 SASEGT. The CDR3 spells CASSVWTGGEGPTYNEQFF. The CDR3 DNA is TGTGCCAGCAGTGTATGGACAGGTGGAGAGGGGCCCACCTACAATGAGCAGTTCTTC.

This rearrangement joins TRBV30 to TRBJ2-7; a weak D match, TRBD2 (6 bases). CDR3 length: 12 amino acids. The V gene's germline CDR1 is GTSNPN and CDR2 SVGIG (reference sequence). V dropped 8 bases and J dropped 5 bases, with 16 bases sitting between them. Written as DNA, the CDR3 is TGTGCCGCCCTGGGACTTCCCCACGAGCAGTACTTC. It codes for CAALGLPHEQYF.

The J gene is TRBJ2-3, the V gene TRBV2; 7 bases map to TRBD1. The CDR3 loop spans 14 amino acids. The V segment lost 3 bases and the J segment 4 bases; nucleotides outside the gene matches: 4. Germline V gene sequence: CDR1 SNHLY, CDR2 FYNNEI. CDR3 protein: CASSESQGADTQYF. The CDR3, as DNA: TGTGCCAGCAGTGAGAGCCAGGGGGCAGATACGCAGTATTTT. Full variable domain (missing parts from reference TRBV2 and TRBJ2-3): EPEVTQTPSHQVTQMGQEVILRCVPISNHLYFYWYRQILGQKVEFLVSFYNNEISEKSEIFDDQFSVERPDGSNFTLKIRSTKLEDSAMYFCASSESQGADTQYFGPGTRLTVL.

J is TRBJ1-1 and V is TRBV19; D is undetermined. The CDR3 extends over 14 amino acids. V was pared by 3 bases and J by 2 bases, with 10 bases between. Germline V gene lookup returns CDR1 LNHDA and CDR2 SQIVND (reference sequence). The CDR3 here is CASSIGIHNTEAFF. The CDR3, as DNA: TGTGCCAGTAGTATCGGGATCCACAACACTGAAGCTTTCTTT. Complete variable domain (other parts from reference TRBV19 and TRBJ1-1): DGGITQSPKYLFRKEGQNVTLSCEQNLNHDAMYWYRQDPGQGLRLIYYSQIVNDFQKGDIAEGYSVSREKKESFPLTVTSAQKNPTAFYLCASSIGIHNTEAFFGQGTRLTVV.

The rearrangement links TRBV5-1 to TRBJ2-7; D is unclear. The CDR3 is made up of 17 amino acids. Trimming shortened V by 0 bases and J by 3 bases, and 19 bases separated the two germline ends. CDR1 is SGHRS and CDR2 is YFSETQ in the germline V gene. Here the CDR3 DNA reads TGCGCCAGCAGCTTGGCTGCCCGCGTTTACGAGAGCTACGAGCAGTACTTC. Protein: CASSLAARVYESYEQYF.

The genes are TRBV4-1 and TRBJ2-7; 10 nucleotides match TRBD2. Germline V gene data show CDR1 as MGHRA and CDR2 as YSYEKL. This CDR3 comprises 14 residues. With V trimmed by 7 bases and J by 4 bases, 7 bases remained unmatched. The CDR3 nucleotides read TGCGCCAGCACTCGTCTAGCGGGAGAATACGAGCAGTACTTC. Protein: CASTRLAGEYEQYF.

The chain combines TRBV7-9 with TRBJ1-3, with 8 bases that match TRBD1. The CDR3 consists of 16 residues. Germline V gives CDR1 SEHNR, CDR2 FQNEAQ (reference sequence). V was pared by 5 bases and J by 2 bases, with 8 bases of the junction left unmatched. The DNA for the CDR3 is TGTGCCAGCAGCGCCGGGACAGGCACGGCTGGAAACACCATATATTTT. This codes for CASSAGTGTAGNTIYF.

CDR3 sequence reads: CATSGQRSQPQHF. CDR3 in DNA: TGTGCCACCAGTGGACAAAGATCACAGCCCCAGCATTTT. This chain connects TRBV15 to TRBJ1-5, with D perhaps TRBD1 (5 bases). Germline CDR1 reads LNHNV; CDR2 reads YYDKDF (reference sequence). V lost 6 bases and J 7 bases, leaving 13 bases between the germline ends. The CDR3 consists of 13 residues.

This chain joins TRBV21-1 and TRBJ1-1; the tabulated D call, TRBD1, remains unverified against the DNA. TRBV21-1 is a known pseudogene. The CDR3 consists of 13 residues. This CDR3 is CASSTQEWSEAFF. CDR3 nucleotides: TGTGCCAGCAGCACCCAGGAATGGTCTGAAGCTTTCTTT.

V usage is TRBV5-4 and J usage is TRBJ1-2; 9 nucleotides match TRBD1. Germline lookup yields CDR1 SGHNT and CDR2 YYREEE (reference sequence). CDR3 length equals 13 residues. Unmatched junction bases numbered 4, after V lost 4 bases and J lost 6 bases. The CDR3 bases are TGTGCCAGCAGCCGGGACAGGGTAGATGGCTACACCTTC. It is translated as CASSRDRVDGYTF.

The chain links TRBV2 to TRBJ2-5; tentatively, D is TRBD1 (5 bases). The V gene's germline CDR1 is SNHLY and CDR2 FYNNEI. The CDR3 totals 15 residues. The V and J ends lost 6 bases and 5 bases respectively, with 19 bases between them. DNA of the CDR3: TGTGCCAGCAGACCATCCGATGGGAAGGGGGAGACCCAGTACTTC. Amino acids: CASRPSDGKGETQYF. Combining the CDR3 with reference TRBV2 and TRBJ2-5 gives the whole variable domain EPEVTQTPSHQVTQMGQEVILRCVPISNHLYFYWYRQILGQKVEFLVSFYNNEISEKSEIFDDQFSVERPDGSNFTLKIRSTKLEDSAMYFCASRPSDGKGETQYFGPGTRLLVL.